This T cell receptor beta chain was captured in a study of blood T cell repertoires in COVID-19. Study overall: Spain, Italy and the United States supplied samples that represented acute and convalescent COVID-19. The analysed material was cDNA or gDNA that came from T cells, B-cell-depleted T cells, or PBMCs.

CDR1 SGHDN and CDR2 FVKESK come from the germline V gene. The CDR3 length is 18 residues. Trimming left V 4 bases short and J 2 bases short, with 23 bases between. Original processing methods: The assay estimated nucleated cells by amplifying reference gene primers. Assay: immunoSEQ multiplex PCR; the TCRdb copy retains only in-frame clones and omits some. V, J and clone size were drawn from that table, and D and trimming were deduced from the DNA. The profile shows more than 50,000 clones, 90% of them singletons. Input material: peripheral blood. The TCR sequence derives from a man in his 60s with active COVID-19. This chain connects TRBV14 to TRBJ1-1; weak D call: TRBD1 (6 bases). The CDR3 nucleotides read TGTGCCAGCAGCCCGCACACCACAAAGACAGGAGCCAACACTGAAGCTTTCTTT. Encoded protein: CASSPHTTKTGANTEAFF. The full variable domain, its missing parts supplied by reference TRBV14 and TRBJ1-1, is EAGVTQFPSHSVIEKGQTVTLRCDPISGHDNLYWYRRVMGKEIKFLLHFVKESKQDESGMPNNRFLAERTGGTYSTLKVQPAELEDSGVYFCASSPHTTKTGANTEAFFGQGTRLTVV.